This T cell receptor (beta chain) was observed in a study of shared clonotypes between healthy human individuals. Profiling relied on immunoSEQ multiplex PCR, and the TCRdb table lists in-frame clones only, not all of them. The repertoire consists of hundreds of thousands of clones, with 90% to 97% occurring once and the leading ten covering less than 0.25%. V lost 8 bases and J lost 7, with 6 bases in between. The CDR3 runs to 10 residues. Germline values: CDR1 SGHNT, CDR2 YENEEA. As defined, naive CD8 cells were CD45RO-negative and positively selected for CCR7, with terminally differentiated effector memory CD45RA+ cells excluded. In its sample, this clone was seen once.

This rearrangement joins TRBV11-3 to TRBJ1-5, with unresolved D. The sequencing input was naive CD8+ T cells sorted from blood. The sequence was obtained from a man younger than 40 in good health. DNA for the CDR3: TGTGCCAGCGGGAACCAGCCCCAGCATTTT. This translates into CASGNQPQHF.